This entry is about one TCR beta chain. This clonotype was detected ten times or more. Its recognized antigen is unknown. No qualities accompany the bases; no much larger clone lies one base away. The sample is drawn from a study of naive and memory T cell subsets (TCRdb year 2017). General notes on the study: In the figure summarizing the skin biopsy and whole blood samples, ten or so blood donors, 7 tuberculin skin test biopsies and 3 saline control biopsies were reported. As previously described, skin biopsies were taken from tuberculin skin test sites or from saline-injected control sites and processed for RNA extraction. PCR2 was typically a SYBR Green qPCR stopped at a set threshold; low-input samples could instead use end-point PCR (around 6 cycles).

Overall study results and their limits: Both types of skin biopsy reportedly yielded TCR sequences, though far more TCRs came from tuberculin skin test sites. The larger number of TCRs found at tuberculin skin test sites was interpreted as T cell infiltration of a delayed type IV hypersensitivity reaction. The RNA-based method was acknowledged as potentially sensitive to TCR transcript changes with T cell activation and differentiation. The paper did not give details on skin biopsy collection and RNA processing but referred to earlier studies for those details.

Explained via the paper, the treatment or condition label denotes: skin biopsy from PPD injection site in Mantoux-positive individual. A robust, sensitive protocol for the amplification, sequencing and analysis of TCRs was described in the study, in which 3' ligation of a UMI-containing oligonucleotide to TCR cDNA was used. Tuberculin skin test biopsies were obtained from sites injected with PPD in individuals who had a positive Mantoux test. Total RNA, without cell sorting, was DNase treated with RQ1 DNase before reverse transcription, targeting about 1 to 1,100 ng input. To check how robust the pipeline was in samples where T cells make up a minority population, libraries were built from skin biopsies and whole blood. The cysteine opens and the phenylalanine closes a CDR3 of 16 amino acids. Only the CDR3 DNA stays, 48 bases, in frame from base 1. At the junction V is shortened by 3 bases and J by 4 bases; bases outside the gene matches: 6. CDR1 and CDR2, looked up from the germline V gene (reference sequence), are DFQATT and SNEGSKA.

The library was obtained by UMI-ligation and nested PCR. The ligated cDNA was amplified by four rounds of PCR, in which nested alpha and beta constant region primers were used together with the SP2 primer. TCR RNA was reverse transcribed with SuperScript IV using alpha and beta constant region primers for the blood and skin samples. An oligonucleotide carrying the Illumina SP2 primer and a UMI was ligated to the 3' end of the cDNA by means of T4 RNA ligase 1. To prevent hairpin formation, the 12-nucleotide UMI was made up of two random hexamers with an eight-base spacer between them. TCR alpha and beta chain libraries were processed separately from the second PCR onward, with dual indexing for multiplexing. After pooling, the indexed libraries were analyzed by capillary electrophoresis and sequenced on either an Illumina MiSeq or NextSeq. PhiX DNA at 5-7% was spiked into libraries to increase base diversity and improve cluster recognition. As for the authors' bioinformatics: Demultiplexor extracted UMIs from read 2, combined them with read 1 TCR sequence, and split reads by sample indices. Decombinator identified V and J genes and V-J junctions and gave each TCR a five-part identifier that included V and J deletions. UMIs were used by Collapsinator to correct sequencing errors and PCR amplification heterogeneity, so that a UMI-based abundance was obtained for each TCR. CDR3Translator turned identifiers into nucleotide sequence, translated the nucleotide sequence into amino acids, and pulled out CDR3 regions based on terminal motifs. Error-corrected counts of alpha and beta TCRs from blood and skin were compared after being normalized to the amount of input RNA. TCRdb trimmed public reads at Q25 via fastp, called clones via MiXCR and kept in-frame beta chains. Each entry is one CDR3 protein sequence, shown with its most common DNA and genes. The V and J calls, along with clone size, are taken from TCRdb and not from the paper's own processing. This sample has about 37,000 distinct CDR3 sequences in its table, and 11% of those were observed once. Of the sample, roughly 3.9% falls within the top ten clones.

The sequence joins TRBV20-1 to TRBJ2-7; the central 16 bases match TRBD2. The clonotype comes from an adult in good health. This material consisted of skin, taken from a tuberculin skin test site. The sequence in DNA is TGCAGTGCTAGCGGGGGACTAGCGGGAGGGAAGTACGAGCAGTACTTC. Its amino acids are CSASGGLAGGKYEQYF.